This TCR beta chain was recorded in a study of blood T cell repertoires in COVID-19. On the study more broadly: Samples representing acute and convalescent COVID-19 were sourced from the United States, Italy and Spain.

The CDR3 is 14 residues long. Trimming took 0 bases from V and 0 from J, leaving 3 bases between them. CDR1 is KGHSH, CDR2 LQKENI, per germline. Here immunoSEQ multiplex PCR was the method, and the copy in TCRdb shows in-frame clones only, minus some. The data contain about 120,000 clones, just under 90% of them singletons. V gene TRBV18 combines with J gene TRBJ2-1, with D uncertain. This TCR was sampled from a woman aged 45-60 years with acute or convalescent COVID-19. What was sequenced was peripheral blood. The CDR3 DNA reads TGTGCCAGCTCACCACCAGCCTCCTACAATGAGCAGTTCTTC. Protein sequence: CASSPPASYNEQFF.